Listed below are T cell receptor beta chains from one sample, sequenced in a study of patients and donors after allogeneic stem cell transplantation. In TCRdb, the RT-PCR reads were re-called with MiXCR into one record per CDR3 protein. The table records around 1,600 distinct CDR3 sequences, approximately 22% of them present only once. The sequenced material came from blood, either unsorted or a sorted T cell fraction (not recorded which). The receptors stem from a human donor who was either an allogeneic HSCT recipient or a stem cell or donor lymphocyte infusion donor (not recorded which). It is not recorded whose cells these are; they may come from a transplant donor. Each CDR3 is given with its conserved first and last residue. A D gene is named only where the DNA matches it firmly.

TRBV10-3	TRBJ1-1	TRBD1	CAVTGAANTEAFF
TRBV10-3	TRBJ2-7	-	CAISESDRSGGYEQYF
TRBV19	TRBJ2-5	-	CASSRSRQETQYF
TRBV12-3/TRBV12-4	TRBJ2-3	TRBD1	CASSRQDRADTQYF
TRBV18	TRBJ2-7	TRBD1	CASSPPARGSYEQYF
TRBV2	TRBJ2-5	TRBD2	CASSRDGTREETQYF
TRBV3-1	TRBJ2-7	-	CASSQLGSYEQYF
TRBV6-2/TRBV6-3	TRBJ1-5	-	CASNRERDQPQHF
TRBV7-2	TRBJ1-2	-	CASKDQLYGYTF
TRBV11-2	TRBJ1-1	-	CASSKHGGPGTEAFF
TRBV6-1	TRBJ2-5	TRBD1	CASNLGRGLQETQYF
TRBV2	TRBJ2-5	-	CARGTVLATQYF
TRBV10-3	TRBJ2-1	-	CAISESHGSPYNEQFF
TRBV4-2	TRBJ2-7	-	CASSQDQGEQYF
TRBV6-5	TRBJ2-7	TRBD1	CATRQGHYEQYF
TRBV5-1	TRBJ2-2	-	CASSPGYGNTGELFF
TRBV7-3	TRBJ1-6	-	CASSPDHPGSPLHF
TRBV4-1	TRBJ2-1	-	CASSQEGPYNEQFF
TRBV7-3	TRBJ2-3	TRBD2	CASSLNSGGGDTQYF
TRBV7-6	TRBJ2-1	-	CASSLGRGYEQFF
TRBV7-2	TRBJ2-5	TRBD1	CASSLVYRGETQYF
TRBV11-1	TRBJ2-1	TRBD1	CASSLATGPYNEQFF
TRBV7-3	TRBJ1-1	-	CASSSTSMNTEAFF
TRBV4-1	TRBJ1-1	TRBD1	CASSPLDRDRNLNTEAFF
TRBV12-3/TRBV12-4	TRBJ1-1	TRBD1	CASSSGQGGNTEAFF
TRBV11-2	TRBJ2-1	-	CASSFQVSSYNEQFF
TRBV19	TRBJ2-4	TRBD1	CASADRVDIQYF
TRBV5-6	TRBJ2-5	-	CASSFGETHQETQYF
TRBV7-2	TRBJ2-5	-	CASSLVTGNWETQYF
TRBV5-1	TRBJ1-2	-	CASSLDSYGYTF
TRBV7-2	TRBJ2-3	TRBD2	CASGLLADTQYF
TRBV6-1	TRBJ1-1	-	CASSASGNTEAFF
TRBV7-9	TRBJ2-7	-	CASSVGGTDYEQYF
TRBV12-3/TRBV12-4	TRBJ1-1	-	CASSLRRLNTEAFF
TRBV9	TRBJ2-1	TRBD2	CASSVSMVAGGNEQFF
TRBV7-2	TRBJ1-1	-	CASSITLNTEAFF
TRBV11-3	TRBJ2-2	-	CASSYLAGELFF
TRBV5-1	TRBJ2-2	-	CASSPSPGGELFF
TRBV7-2	TRBJ1-2	-	CASSLGGRRGGYTF
TRBV7-6	TRBJ2-1	-	CASSPRSGGEQFF
TRBV5-1	TRBJ2-7	TRBD1	CASSDRTGFYEQYF
TRBV5-4	TRBJ1-1	TRBD1	CASSRQGADEAFF
TRBV20-1	TRBJ1-5	TRBD1	CSAKDRERQPQHF
TRBV29-1	TRBJ1-1	-	CSVEGTWAFF
TRBV2	TRBJ2-3	TRBD2	CASSGTSGEDTQYF